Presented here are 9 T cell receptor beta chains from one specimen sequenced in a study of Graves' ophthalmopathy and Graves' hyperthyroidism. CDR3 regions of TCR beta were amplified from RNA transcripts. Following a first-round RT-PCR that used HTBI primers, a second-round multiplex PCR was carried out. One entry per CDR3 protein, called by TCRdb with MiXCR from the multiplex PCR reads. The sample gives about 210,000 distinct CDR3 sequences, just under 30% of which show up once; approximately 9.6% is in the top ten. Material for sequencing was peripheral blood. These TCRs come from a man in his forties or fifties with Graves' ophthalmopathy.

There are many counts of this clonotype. The CDR3 loop is CASSSPGFRGNYGYTF. The CDR3 nucleotides are TGTGCCAGCAGTAGTCCGGGGTTCAGAGGGAACTATGGCTACACCTTC. The rearrangement uses TRBV28 and TRBJ1-2; no clear D gene. V shed 5 bases and J shed 2 bases, with 18 bases lying between them. Germline loops: CDR1 MDHEN, CDR2 SYDVKM. The CDR3 totals 16 residues.

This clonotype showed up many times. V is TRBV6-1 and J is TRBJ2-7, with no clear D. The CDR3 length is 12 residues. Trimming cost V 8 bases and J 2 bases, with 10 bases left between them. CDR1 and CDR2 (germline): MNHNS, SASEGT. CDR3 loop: CASGRSTYEQYF. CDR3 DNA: TGTGCCAGCGGCAGGTCGACCTACGAGCAGTACTTC.

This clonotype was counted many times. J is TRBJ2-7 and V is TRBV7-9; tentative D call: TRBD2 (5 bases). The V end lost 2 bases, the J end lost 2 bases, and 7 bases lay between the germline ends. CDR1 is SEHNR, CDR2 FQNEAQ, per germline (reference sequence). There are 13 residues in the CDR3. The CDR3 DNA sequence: TGTGCCAGCAGCTTACTAGCTGCCTACGAGCAGTACTTC. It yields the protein CASSLLAAYEQYF.

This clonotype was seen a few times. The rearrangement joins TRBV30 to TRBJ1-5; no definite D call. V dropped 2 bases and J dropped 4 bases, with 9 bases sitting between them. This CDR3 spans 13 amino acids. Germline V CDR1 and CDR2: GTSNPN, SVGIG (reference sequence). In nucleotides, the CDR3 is TGTGCCTGGAGTTCGAGGGTGAATCAGCCCCAGCATTTT. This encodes CAWSSRVNQPQHF.

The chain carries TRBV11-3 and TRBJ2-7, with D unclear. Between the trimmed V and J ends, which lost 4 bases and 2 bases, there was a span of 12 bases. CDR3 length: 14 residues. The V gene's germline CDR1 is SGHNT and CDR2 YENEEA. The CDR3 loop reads CASSYRDAPYEQYF. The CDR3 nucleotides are TGTGCCAGCAGCTATCGAGATGCGCCCTACGAGCAGTACTTC. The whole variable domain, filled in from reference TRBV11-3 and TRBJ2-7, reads EAGVVQSPRYKIIEKKQPVAFWCNPISGHNTLYWYLQNLGQGPELLIRYENEEAVDDSQLPKDRFSAERLKGVDSTLKIQPAELGDSAVYLCASSYRDAPYEQYFGPGTRLTVT.

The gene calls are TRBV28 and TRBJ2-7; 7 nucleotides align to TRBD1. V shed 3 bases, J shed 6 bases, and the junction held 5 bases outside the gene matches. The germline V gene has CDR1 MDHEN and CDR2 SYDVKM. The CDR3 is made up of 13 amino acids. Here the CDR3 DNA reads TGTGCCAGCAGTTTCAGGGGGTGGCGCGAGCAGTACTTC. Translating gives CASSFRGWREQYF.

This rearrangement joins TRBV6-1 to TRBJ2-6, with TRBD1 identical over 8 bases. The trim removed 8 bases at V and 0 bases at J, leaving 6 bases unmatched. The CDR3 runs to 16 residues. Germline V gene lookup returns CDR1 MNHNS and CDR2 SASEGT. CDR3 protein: CASARTGTSGANVLTF. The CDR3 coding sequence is TGTGCCAGCGCCCGGACAGGGACCTCTGGGGCCAACGTCCTGACTTTC.

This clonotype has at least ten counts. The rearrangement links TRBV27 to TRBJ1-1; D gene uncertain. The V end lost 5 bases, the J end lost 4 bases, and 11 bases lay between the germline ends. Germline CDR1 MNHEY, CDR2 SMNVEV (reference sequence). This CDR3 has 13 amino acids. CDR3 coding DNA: TGTGCCAGCAGTACCGGGTGGGGCACTGAAGCTTTCTTT. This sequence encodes CASSTGWGTEAFF.

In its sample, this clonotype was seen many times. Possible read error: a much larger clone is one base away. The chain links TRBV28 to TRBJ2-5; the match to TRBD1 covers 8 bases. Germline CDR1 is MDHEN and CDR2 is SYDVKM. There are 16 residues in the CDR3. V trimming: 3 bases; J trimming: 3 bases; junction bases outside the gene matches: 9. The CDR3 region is CASSFLETGEKETQYF. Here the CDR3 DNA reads TGTGCCAGCAGTTTCCTAGAGACAGGGGAAAAAGAGACCCAGTACTTC.